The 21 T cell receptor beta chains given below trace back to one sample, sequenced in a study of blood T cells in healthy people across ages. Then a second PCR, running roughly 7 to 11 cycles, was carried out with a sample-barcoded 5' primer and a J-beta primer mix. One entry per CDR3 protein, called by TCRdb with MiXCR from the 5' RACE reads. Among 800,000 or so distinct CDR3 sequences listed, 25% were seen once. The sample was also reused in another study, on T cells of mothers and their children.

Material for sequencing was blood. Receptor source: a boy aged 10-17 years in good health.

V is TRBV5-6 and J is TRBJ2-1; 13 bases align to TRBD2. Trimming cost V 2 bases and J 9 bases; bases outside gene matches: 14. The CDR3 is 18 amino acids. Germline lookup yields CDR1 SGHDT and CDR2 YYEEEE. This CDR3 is CASSLQGRGTSGMIEQFF. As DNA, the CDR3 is TGTGCCAGCAGCTTACAGGGCCGCGGGACTAGCGGGATGATTGAGCAGTTCTTC. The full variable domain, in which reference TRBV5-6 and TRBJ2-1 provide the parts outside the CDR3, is DAGVTQSPTHLIKTRGQQVTLRCSPKSGHDTVSWYQQALGQGPQFIFQYYEEEERQRGNFPDRFSGHQFPNYSSELNVNALLLGDSALYLCASSLQGRGTSGMIEQFFGPGTRLTVL.

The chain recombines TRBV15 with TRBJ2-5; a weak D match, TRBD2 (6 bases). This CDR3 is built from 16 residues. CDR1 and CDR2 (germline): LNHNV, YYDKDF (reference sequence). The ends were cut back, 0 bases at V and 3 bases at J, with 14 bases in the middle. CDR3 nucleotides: TGTGCCACCAGCAGAGAGGGTCAGCGGAGGGAAGAGACCCAGTACTTC. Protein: CATSREGQRREETQYF.

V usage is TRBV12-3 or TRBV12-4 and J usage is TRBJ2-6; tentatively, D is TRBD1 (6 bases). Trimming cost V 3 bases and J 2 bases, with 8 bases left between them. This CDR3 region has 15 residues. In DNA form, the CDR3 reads TGTGCCAGCAGTTTCCCAGGGGCTGGGGCCAACGTCCTGACTTTC. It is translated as CASSFPGAGANVLTF.

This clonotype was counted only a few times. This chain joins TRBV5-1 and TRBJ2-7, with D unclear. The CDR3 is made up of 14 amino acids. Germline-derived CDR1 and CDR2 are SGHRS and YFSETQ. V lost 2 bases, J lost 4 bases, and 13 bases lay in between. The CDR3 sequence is CASSLATDAYEQYF. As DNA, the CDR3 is TGCGCCAGCAGCTTAGCGACGGATGCTTACGAGCAGTACTTC.

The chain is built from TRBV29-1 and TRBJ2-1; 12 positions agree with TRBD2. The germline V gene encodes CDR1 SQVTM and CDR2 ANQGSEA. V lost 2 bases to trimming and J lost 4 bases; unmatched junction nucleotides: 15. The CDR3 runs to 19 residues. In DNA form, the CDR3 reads TGCAGCGTTGAACTTCCGGGACTAGCGGGCGTCCGTTCTTACAATGAGCAGTTCTTC. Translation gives CSVELPGLAGVRSYNEQFF.

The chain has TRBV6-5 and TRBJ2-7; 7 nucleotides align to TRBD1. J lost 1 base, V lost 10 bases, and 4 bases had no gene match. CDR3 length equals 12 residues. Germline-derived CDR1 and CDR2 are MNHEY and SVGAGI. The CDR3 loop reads CATRDRSYEQYF. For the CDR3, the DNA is TGTGCCACACGGGACAGATCCTACGAGCAGTACTTC.

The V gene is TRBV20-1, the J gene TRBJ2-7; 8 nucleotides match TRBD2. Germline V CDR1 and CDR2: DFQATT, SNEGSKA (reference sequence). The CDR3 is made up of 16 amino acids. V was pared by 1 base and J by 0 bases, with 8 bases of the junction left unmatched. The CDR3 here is CSARAPGTSGSYEQYF. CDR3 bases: TGCAGTGCTAGAGCCCCCGGAACTAGCGGCTCCTACGAGCAGTACTTC.

The DNA of the CDR3 is TGCAGCGTTGACGAAAACATGAACACTGAAGCTTTCTTT. Its protein product is CSVDENMNTEAFF. The J gene is TRBJ1-1, the V gene TRBV29-1; D not resolved. V lost 3 bases and J 0 bases, leaving 8 bases between the germline ends. Germline V gene sequence: CDR1 SQVTM, CDR2 ANQGSEA. This CDR3 spans 13 amino acids.

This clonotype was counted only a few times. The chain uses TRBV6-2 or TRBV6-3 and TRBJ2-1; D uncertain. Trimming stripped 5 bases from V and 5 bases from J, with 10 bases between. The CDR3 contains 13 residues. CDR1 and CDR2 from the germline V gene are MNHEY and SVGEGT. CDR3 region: CASSPEVHNEQFF. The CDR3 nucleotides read TGTGCCAGCAGTCCCGAGGTTCACAATGAGCAGTTCTTC.

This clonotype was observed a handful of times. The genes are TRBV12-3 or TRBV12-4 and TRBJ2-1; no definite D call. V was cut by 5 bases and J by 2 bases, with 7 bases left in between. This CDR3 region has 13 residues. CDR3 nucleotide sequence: TGTGCCAGCAGTGAGACAACCTACAATGAGCAGTTCTTC. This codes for CASSETTYNEQFF.

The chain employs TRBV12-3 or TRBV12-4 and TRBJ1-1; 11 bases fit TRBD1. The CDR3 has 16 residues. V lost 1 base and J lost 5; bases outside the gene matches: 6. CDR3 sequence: CASSLGTGGDDTEAFF. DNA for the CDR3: TGTGCCAGCAGTTTAGGGACAGGGGGCGATGATACTGAAGCTTTCTTT.

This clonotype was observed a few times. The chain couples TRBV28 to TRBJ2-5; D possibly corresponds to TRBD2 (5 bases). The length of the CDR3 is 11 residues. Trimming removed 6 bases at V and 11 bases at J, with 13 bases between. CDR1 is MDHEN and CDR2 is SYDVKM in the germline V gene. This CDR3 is CASRTGFGQYF. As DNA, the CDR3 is TGTGCCAGCAGGACGGGGTTCGGGCAGTACTTC.

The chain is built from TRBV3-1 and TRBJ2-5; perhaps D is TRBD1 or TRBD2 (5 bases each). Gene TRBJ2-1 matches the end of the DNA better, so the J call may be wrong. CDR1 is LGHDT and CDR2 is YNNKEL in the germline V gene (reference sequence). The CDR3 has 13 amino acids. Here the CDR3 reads CASSPIRGDEQFF. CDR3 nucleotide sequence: TGTGCCAGCAGCCCTATCCGGGGCGATGAGCAGTTCTTC.

As DNA, the CDR3 is TGTGCCAGCAGTTCACAGGGGGCCTTATACACCTTC. It codes for CASSSQGALYTF. This rearrangement joins TRBV6-2 or TRBV6-3 to TRBJ1-2; 9 bases match TRBD1. CDR3 length equals 12 residues. CDR1 and CDR2 (germline): MNHEY, SVGEGT. V shed 4 bases, J shed 11 bases, and the junction held 5 bases outside the gene matches.

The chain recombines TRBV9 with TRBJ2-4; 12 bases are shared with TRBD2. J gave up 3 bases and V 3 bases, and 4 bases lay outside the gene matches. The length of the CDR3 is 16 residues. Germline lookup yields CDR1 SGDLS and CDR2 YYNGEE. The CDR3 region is CASSGGLAGDKNIQYF. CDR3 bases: TGTGCCAGCAGCGGGGGACTAGCGGGTGACAAAAACATTCAGTACTTC.

The CDR3 protein is CASSPGGGRDEQFF. CDR3 bases: TGTGCCAGCAGCCCCGGGGGGGGTCGAGATGAGCAGTTCTTC. The V call is TRBV11-1, the J call TRBJ2-1; 8 positions match TRBD2. Trimming took 5 bases from V and 8 from J; bases not matched to a gene: 8. The CDR3 totals 14 residues. CDR1 SGHAT and CDR2 FQDESV come from the germline V gene (reference sequence).

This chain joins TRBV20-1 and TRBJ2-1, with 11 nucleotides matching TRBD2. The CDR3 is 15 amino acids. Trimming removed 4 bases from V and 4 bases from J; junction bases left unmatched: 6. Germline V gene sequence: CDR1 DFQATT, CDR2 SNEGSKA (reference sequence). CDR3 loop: CSANGLAGGYNEQFF. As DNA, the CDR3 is TGCAGTGCTAACGGTCTAGCGGGAGGTTACAATGAGCAGTTCTTC.

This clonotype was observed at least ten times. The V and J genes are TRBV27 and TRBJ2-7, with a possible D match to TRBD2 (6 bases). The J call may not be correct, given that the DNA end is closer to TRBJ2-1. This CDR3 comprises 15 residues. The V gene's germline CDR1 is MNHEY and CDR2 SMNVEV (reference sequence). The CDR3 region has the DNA TGTGCCAGCAACTTGGGGGGACGAGTGACGGATGAGCAGTTCTTC. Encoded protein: CASNLGGRVTDEQFF.

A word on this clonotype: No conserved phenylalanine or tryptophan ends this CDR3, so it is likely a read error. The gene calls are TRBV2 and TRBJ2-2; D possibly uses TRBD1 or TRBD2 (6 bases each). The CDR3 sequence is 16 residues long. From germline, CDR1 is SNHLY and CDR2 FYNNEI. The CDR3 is CASSWGTTANTGGLFL. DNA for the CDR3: TGTGCCAGCAGTTGGGGGACAACTGCGAACACCGGGGGGCTGTTTCTT.

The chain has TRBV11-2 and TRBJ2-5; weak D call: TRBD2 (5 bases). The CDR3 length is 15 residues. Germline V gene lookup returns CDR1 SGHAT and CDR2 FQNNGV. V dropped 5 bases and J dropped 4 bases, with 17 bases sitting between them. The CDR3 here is CASSLSRGFSETQYF. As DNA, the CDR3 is TGTGCCAGCAGCCTATCACGAGGGTTCTCAGAGACCCAGTACTTC.

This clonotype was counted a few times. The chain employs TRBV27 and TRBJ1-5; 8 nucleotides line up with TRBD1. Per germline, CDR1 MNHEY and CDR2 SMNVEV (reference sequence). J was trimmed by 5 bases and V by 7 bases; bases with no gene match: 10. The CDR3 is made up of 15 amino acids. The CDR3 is CASTQTGALDQPQHF. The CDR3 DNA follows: TGTGCCAGCACCCAGACAGGGGCTCTAGATCAGCCCCAGCATTTT.